This TCR beta chain comes out of a study of Graves' ophthalmopathy and Graves' hyperthyroidism. Study-level results: Blood also carried most expanded thyroid clonotypes exceeding 0.001 frequency.

RNA served as the template for amplifying TCR beta CDR3 regions. Second-round multiplex PCR came after first-round RT-PCR with HTBI primers. A single record per CDR3 protein comes from TCRdb applying MiXCR to the multiplex PCR reads. In the table there are about 740,000 distinct CDR3 sequences, roughly 40% of which are singletons. This CDR3 is built from 16 residues. From germline, CDR1 is LGHNA and CDR2 YSLEER. The ends lost 4 bases at V and 3 bases at J; junction bases unmatched: 3. This clonotype was recorded at least ten times. Its antigen is not identified. The sample taken for sequencing was peripheral blood. The TCR originated in an adult man with Graves' ophthalmopathy. This chain uses TRBV4-3 with TRBJ2-6, with TRBD1 matching over 10 bases. The CDR3 DNA reads TGCGCCAGCAGCCGAGACAGGGGGCTTGGGGCCAACGTCCTGACTTTC. This sequence encodes CASSRDRGLGANVLTF.